This T cell receptor beta chain was identified during a study of shared clonotypes between healthy human individuals (dated by TCRdb to the early 2020s). For the wider study: Three men and a couple of women, aged 18 to 49 years, made up the cohort. Per donor, leukapheresis produced somewhere between about 0.94 and 9 billion PBMCs. For each donor, three plates each were used for CD4 naive and CD4 memory, two plates were used for CD8 naive, and one plate was used for CD8 memory. The study deeply sequenced blood TCR repertoires of about 5 healthy adults to estimate repertoire size and the extent of clonotype sharing between individuals. Different laboratories and diverse techniques were used to prepare libraries and sequence TCR repertoires, to increase sequencing depth and limit assay-specific biases. Beyond this particular receptor, the publication reports: Even with the large sequencing depth, rarefaction of the sorted-subset datasets indicated that sequencing was incomplete. Only blood was sampled, and tissue TCR repertoires likely differ from those in blood. Naive subsets generally had larger estimated clonotype richness than memory subsets did. Across a few donors, approximately 5% of naive CD4, approximately 3.6% of naive CD8, under 2.5% of memory CD4, and 0.4% of memory CD8 clonotypes were shared. Pairwise subsampling indicated that sequencing depth was expected to affect the degree of clonotype sharing among donors. Clonotypes shared by all four sorted-subset donors showed higher generation probabilities than non-shared clonotypes. The small number of donors limited the genetic and exposure-history diversity represented.

Using the deep immunoSEQ assay, multiplex PCR amplified TCR CDR3 regions from genomic DNA. Extracted genomic DNA from each cell subset was distributed evenly across all wells of several immunoSEQ 96-well plates, and each plate was treated as a replicate. For sorted subsets, roughly 200 ng of genomic DNA, equivalent to around 31,000 T cell genomes, went into each replicate PCR. The purified libraries were quantified using a Qubit 3.0 fluorometer, sized with a Bioanalyzer 2100, and then quantified again using the KAPA Library Quantification kit. Each immunoSEQ 96-well plate was sequenced on its own single-read 150-cycle Illumina NextSeq 550 flow cell. Turning to the authors' computational methods: The immunoSEQ output contained only junctional sequences without quality scores, so filtering could not match that applied to full-length reads. To assign V/J genes and CDR3, sequences were annotated using PyIR, a Python wrapper for IgBLAST v1.9, with IMGT germline references. Reads were filtered out if the reads had weak V/J assignments (E-value above 1e-6), no CDR3, stop codons, out-of-frame junctions, or ambiguous translated residues. A V3J clonotype was defined by an identical inferred V gene, J gene, and CDR3 amino acid sequence. Percentage overlap between repertoires was calculated by dividing the number of shared unique clonotypes by the size of the smaller repertoire. Three approaches were used to assess repertoire richness: RTK rarefaction, the Chao1 estimator, and Recon v2.1 estimates of unobserved clonotypes. Generation probabilities for all TCRbeta clonotypes obtained by the gDNA method from a handful of donors were computed using OLGA. TCRdb re-hosts the immuneACCESS table, in-frame sequences only. Its copies lack some clones; in the studies checked, an unresolved V gene accounts for under half of them, and the cause for the rest is not known. V and J calls and clone size follow that table, whereas D and trimming were derived from the DNA. The sample has around 2.1 million clones on record, around 93% of them singletons. The top ten hold approximately 1.7% of the sample.

V and J are truncated by 0 bases and 0 bases respectively, leaving an intervening sequence of 9 bases. CDR1 and CDR2, looked up from the germline V gene (reference sequence), are MNHEY and SMNVEV. From cysteine to phenylalanine, the CDR3 is 15 amino acids long. Only the CDR3 DNA is retained, 45 bases long and in frame from the first base. CD8 naive samples were obtained by positive selection for CCR7 among CD45RO-negative cells, yielding a CD45RA+CCR7+ population from which TemRA cells were excluded. Healthy HIV-negative adults with no recently reported acute infections or vaccinations were included as donors. Every donor was a Caucasian adult living in Nashville, Tennessee, USA. After blood collection by leukapheresis, PBMCs were isolated using Ficoll-Histopaque density gradient centrifugation and then cryopreserved in the vapor phase of liquid nitrogen. Analytical flow cytometry was used to check the purity and quantity of each magnetically sorted T cell population. From each sorted fraction, genomic DNA was isolated and quantified by UV absorbance on a Nanodrop 2000c.

In regard to this clone: No cognate antigen has been identified for it. No base-level quality is on record; no much larger clone is a single base apart. The sample has other DNA sequences that encode this CDR3 too.

This TCR came from a young man in good health. Some clones in this sample may be carry-over from other donors' samples. Sequencing input: naive CD8+ T cells from PBMCs. The cell subset or site label, read with the paper, signifies: CD45RA+CCR7+. In this chain, TRBV27 is recombined with TRBJ2-7, with the D gene not clear enough to name. CDR3 reads: CASSLSALSSYEQYF. The sequenced DNA is TGTGCCAGCAGTTTATCGGCGCTGTCCTCCTACGAGCAGTACTTC.